Listed below are T cell receptor beta chains from one sample, sequenced in a study of blood T cell repertoires in COVID-19. Clones were sequenced by immunoSEQ multiplex PCR, and TCRdb holds only the in-frame ones, with some missing. The table has about 160,000 clones, more than 60% seen once. The sequenced sample was peripheral blood. These TCRs come from a man in his 70s with acute or convalescent COVID-19. CDR3s include the opening cysteine and the closing phenylalanine or tryptophan. D genes are given only for firm matches. Clone size is shown for a subset of rows, as once, few, many or a class of expanded clone.

size	D	V	J	DNA	CDR3
.	.	TRBV5-4	TRBJ2-7	TGTGCCAGCAGCTTGGGGGGCGGCTACGAGCAGTACTTC	CASSLGGGYEQYF
.	TRBD1	TRBV15	TRBJ1-5	TGTGCCACCAGTATCAACAGGGGGCAGCCCCAGCATTTT	CATSINRGQPQHF
.	.	TRBV7-8	TRBJ2-7	TGTGCCAGCAGCCTCCGGCCGGGGGATCAATCCTACGAGCAGTACTTC	CASSLRPGDQSYEQYF
.	.	TRBV21-1	TRBJ1-1	TGTGCCAGCAGCGGCACCTACACTGAAGCTTTCTTT	CASSGTYTEAFF
.	TRBD2	TRBV7-9	TRBJ2-3	TGTGCCAGCAGTTTTCTAGCGGGAGGCACAGATACGCAGTATTTT	CASSFLAGGTDTQYF
once	.	TRBV6-5	TRBJ2-7	TGTGCCAGCGGTTCCGCCAGGGTTTACGAGCAGTACTTC	CASGSARVYEQYF
.	TRBD2	TRBV6-5	TRBJ2-1	TGTGCCAGCAGAGGACTAGCGGGGTCCTACAATGAGCAGTTCTTC	CASRGLAGSYNEQFF
.	.	TRBV3-1/TRBV3-2	TRBJ2-5	TGTGCCAGCAGCCAAGATTCTAAGACCCAGTACTTC	CASSQDSKTQYF
.	TRBD1	TRBV24-1	TRBJ1-1	TGTGCCACCAGTTCCAGGGGGCCCCCTGAAGCTTTCTTT	CATSSRGPPEAFF
.	.	TRBV6-5	TRBJ1-1	TGTGCCAGCAGCACCGACAGGCCTTTACAAGAAGCTTTCTTT	CASSTDRPLQEAFF
.	TRBD1	TRBV10-2	TRBJ1-5	TGCGCCACCGTTAAAACAGGGGAAAATGACAATCAGCCCCAGCATTTT	CATVKTGENDNQPQHF
.	.	TRBV7-8	TRBJ2-3	TGTGCCAGCAGCTTACAGGGCACAGATACGCAGTATTTT	CASSLQGTDTQYF
.	.	TRBV10-1	TRBJ2-1	TGCGCCAGCAGTGAGTTTGGGGGCACCCACAATGAGCAGTTCTTC	CASSEFGGTHNEQFF
few	.	TRBV5-4	TRBJ2-1	TGTGCCAGCAGCTCCGGGACAAAGTACAATGAGCAGTTCTTC	CASSSGTKYNEQFF
.	.	TRBV28	TRBJ1-5	TGTGCCAGCAGCTATTTTGAGGCGAATCAGCCCCAGCATTTT	CASSYFEANQPQHF
.	TRBD1	TRBV5-1	TRBJ2-1	TGCGCCAGCAGCCCGGGGACAGACAATGAGCAGTTCTTC	CASSPGTDNEQFF
once	TRBD1	TRBV6-2/TRBV6-3	TRBJ2-1	TGTGCCAGCAGTTACTCGACAGGGCCCTACAATGAGCAGTTCTTC	CASSYSTGPYNEQFF